This T cell receptor beta chain was retrieved from a study of blood T cell repertoires in COVID-19. Germline lookup yields CDR1 SGHRS and CDR2 YFSETQ. The length of the CDR3 is 15 residues. Trimming shortened V by 0 bases and J by 6 bases, and 14 bases separated the two germline ends. Assay used: immunoSEQ multiplex PCR; TCRdb lists only in-frame clones, some missing. The sample shows some 320,000 clones, about 88% of them seen only once. The receptor was derived from a man in his 60s who had recovered from COVID-19. The chain recombines TRBV5-1 with TRBJ2-3; D gene uncertain. Sequencing was performed on PBMCs or T cells enriched from blood (not recorded which). CDR3 protein: CASSLDIQPGDTQYF. The CDR3 coding sequence is TGCGCCAGCAGCTTGGACATCCAACCCGGGGATACGCAGTATTTT.